This T cell receptor beta chain was observed in a study of cytomegalovirus exposure and HLA in healthy donors. The primer mix had 60 Vbeta and 13 Jbeta primers. Only in-frame clones appear in the TCRdb table, and some are missing; sequencing was by immunoSEQ multiplex PCR. The sample records approximately 59,000 clones, 65% to 70% being singletons. The clonotype originates from a man in his forties in good health and CMV-seropositive. The specimen sequenced was PBMCs.

The CDR3 region is CASSLEYGAGGSNTGELFF. The CDR3, as DNA: TGTGCCAGCAGCTTAGAGTATGGAGCGGGGGGCTCGAACACCGGGGAGCTGTTTTTT. V is TRBV7-2 and J is TRBJ2-2; 9 nucleotides match TRBD2. V shed 1 base, J shed 0 bases, and the junction held 9 bases outside the gene matches. Germline assignment: CDR1 SGHTA and CDR2 FQGNSA. The CDR3 sequence is 19 residues long.